The 9 T cell receptor beta chains given below trace back to one sample, sequenced in a study of OX40 agonist ivuxolimab in advanced cancers. Profiled with immunoSEQ multiplex PCR; TCRdb holds only in-frame clones, not every one. The sample includes about 68,000 clones, 91% of them seen just once. The sequencing used CD4+ or CD8+ T cells sorted from blood, collected in a trial of the OX40 agonist ivuxolimab. The receptors stem from an adult with an advanced solid tumor such as melanoma, head and neck, liver or kidney cancer.

The chain joins TRBV5-1 to TRBJ2-5; D is ambiguous. The V end lost 0 bases, the J end lost 5 bases, and 5 bases lay between the germline ends. Germline assignment: CDR1 SGHRS and CDR2 YFSETQ. The CDR3 totals 12 residues. CDR3 loop: CASSLEFETQYF. CDR3 coding DNA: TGCGCCAGCAGCTTGGAATTCGAGACCCAGTACTTC.

The CDR3 DNA reads TGCAGCGTGGGGGTCCTCCAAGAGACCCAGTACTTC. Translation gives CSVGVLQETQYF. The J gene is TRBJ2-5, the V gene TRBV29-1; D tentatively fits TRBD1 or TRBD2 (5 bases each). The germline CDR1 and CDR2 sequences are SQVTM and ANQGSEA. The CDR3 sequence is 12 residues long. V dropped 6 bases and J dropped 1 base, with 9 bases sitting between them.

The chain employs TRBV19 and TRBJ2-5; D not resolved. The DNA end is a closer match to TRBJ2-7, so the J assignment may be wrong. This CDR3 region has 13 residues. Germline V gives CDR1 LNHDA, CDR2 SQIVND (reference sequence). As DNA, the CDR3 is TGTGCCAGTAGTATAGTCCAAGGTGGCGAGCAGTACTTC. It codes for CASSIVQGGEQYF.

The sample holds one count of this clone. The chain is built from TRBV6-5 and TRBJ2-5, with TRBD2 matching over 12 bases. V gave up 6 bases and J gave up 5 bases; unmatched junction bases: 7. Germline V gene data show CDR1 as MNHEY and CDR2 as SVGAGI. The CDR3 consists of 15 residues. CDR3 residues: CASSAASGRVETQYF. The CDR3 DNA is TGTGCCAGCAGCGCCGCTAGCGGGAGGGTGGAGACCCAGTACTTC.

This CDR3 is CASSRRASTPGSGANVLTF. The CDR3 nucleotides read TGTGCCAGCAGCCGCCGGGCCTCAACCCCTGGATCTGGGGCCAACGTCCTGACTTTC. This chain connects TRBV5-4 to TRBJ2-6; unclear D gene. Germline assignment: CDR1 SGHNT and CDR2 YYREEE (reference sequence). Deletions cut 4 bases from V and 1 base from J, with 21 bases between. This CDR3 comprises 19 residues.

As to this clone: The sample holds other DNA sequences that translate to the same CDR3. The chain has TRBV5-1 and TRBJ2-3; TRBD2 aligns across 9 bases. The J segment lost 3 bases and the V segment lost 4 bases, leaving 12 bases of the junction unmatched. The CDR3 spans 17 residues. CDR1 and CDR2 (germline): SGHRS, YFSETQ. DNA of the CDR3: TGCGCCAGCAGCACACAACTGGCGGGAGGGCCAACAGATACGCAGTATTTT. Protein sequence: CASSTQLAGGPTDTQYF. The whole variable domain, remainder taken from reference TRBV5-1 and TRBJ2-3, is KAGVTQTPRYLIKTRGQQVTLSCSPISGHRSVSWYQQTPGQGLQFLFEYFSETQRNKGNFPGRFSGRQFSNSRSEMNVSTLELGDSALYLCASSTQLAGGPTDTQYFGPGTRLTVL.

This chain uses TRBV19 with TRBJ1-1; maybe TRBD1 (6 bases). CDR1 and CDR2 from the germline V gene are LNHDA and SQIVND (reference sequence). The CDR3 has 15 residues. V was trimmed by 6 bases and J by 3 bases, leaving 17 bases between them. This chain's CDR3 is CASRPRGGGDTEAFF. CDR3 coding DNA: TGTGCCAGTAGACCCCGGGGAGGGGGGGACACTGAAGCTTTCTTT.

The chain has TRBV7-3 and TRBJ2-2; D possibly corresponds to TRBD2 (5 bases). The V end lost 5 bases, the J end lost 4 bases, and 17 bases lay between the germline ends. Looked up from germline, CDR1 is SGHTA and CDR2 is FQGTGA. The CDR3 is made up of 16 amino acids. This chain's CDR3 is CASSLRRAYGTGELFF. The CDR3 DNA sequence: TGTGCCAGCAGCCTAAGGCGGGCCTACGGCACCGGGGAGCTGTTTTTT.

J is TRBJ2-3 and V is TRBV5-1; 9 nucleotides line up with TRBD2. The J segment lost 2 bases and the V segment lost 4 bases, leaving 5 bases of the junction unmatched. Per the germline V gene, CDR1 is SGHRS and CDR2 is YFSETQ. The CDR3 has 15 residues. The CDR3 loop is CASSASSGNTDTQYF. CDR3 nucleotide sequence: TGCGCCAGCAGCGCATCTAGCGGGAACACAGATACGCAGTATTTT.